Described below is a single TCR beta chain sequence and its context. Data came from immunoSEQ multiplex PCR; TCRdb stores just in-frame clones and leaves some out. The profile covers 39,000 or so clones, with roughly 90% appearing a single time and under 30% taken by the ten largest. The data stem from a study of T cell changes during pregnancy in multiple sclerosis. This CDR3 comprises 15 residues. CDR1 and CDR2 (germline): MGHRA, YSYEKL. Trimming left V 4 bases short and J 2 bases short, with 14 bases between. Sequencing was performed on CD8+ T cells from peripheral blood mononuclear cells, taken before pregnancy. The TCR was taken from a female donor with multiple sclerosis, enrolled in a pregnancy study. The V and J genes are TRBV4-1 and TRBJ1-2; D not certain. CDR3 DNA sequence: TGCGCCAGCAGCCTCGAGCTGGTACAGAACTATGGCTACACCTTC. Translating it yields CASSLELVQNYGYTF.